This entry lists 28 T cell receptor beta chains sequenced from one sample in a study of regulatory T cells in long-lasting Graves disease. The authors built TCR beta libraries using iRepertoire HTBI primers and Arm-PCR of CDR3 regions. Each CDR3 protein is one row after TCRdb ran MiXCR on the multiplex PCR reads. Here the sample spans 450,000 or so distinct CDR3 sequences, less than 25% being singletons. Time point given: persistent/refractory GD, antithyroid drugs over 5 years with positive TRAb. Researchers made the TCR library from RNA that was extracted from PBMCs. Sequencing was performed on peripheral blood mononuclear cells (PBMCs), taken when the disease was refractory, from a patient treated with antithyroid drugs. These receptors were taken from a female donor with Graves disease.

This clonotype was detected only a few times. The chain couples TRBV14 to TRBJ2-4; D remains unclear. Germline values: CDR1 SGHDN, CDR2 FVKESK. V lost 0 bases and J 7 bases, leaving 13 bases between the germline ends. The CDR3 sequence is 15 residues long. The CDR3 coding sequence is TGTGCCAGCAGCCAAGAACCCCAGGTGGGGAACATTCAGTACTTC. This encodes CASSQEPQVGNIQYF.

The V and J genes are TRBV7-9 and TRBJ1-3; D ambiguous. The CDR3 totals 15 residues. CDR1 and CDR2 (germline): SEHNR, FQNEAQ (reference sequence). Trimming took 5 bases from V and 0 from J, leaving 11 bases between them. The CDR3 reads CASSPQPISGNTIYF. CDR3 coding DNA: TGTGCCAGCAGCCCGCAACCCATCTCTGGAAACACCATATATTTT.

This clonotype was found a few times. V usage is TRBV3-1 and J usage is TRBJ2-7, with TRBD2 identical over 13 bases. This CDR3 comprises 16 residues. The ends lost 4 bases at V and 2 bases at J; junction bases unmatched: 5. Germline values: CDR1 LGHDT, CDR2 YNNKEL (reference sequence). The DNA for the CDR3 is TGTGCCAGCAGCCTAGGGACTAGCGGGATAGCCTACGAGCAGTACTTC. Its translation is CASSLGTSGIAYEQYF.

The CDR3 is CASSLGITSGTQYF. The CDR3 DNA reads as TGTGCCAGCAGCCTCGGGATTACCTCCGGGACCCAGTACTTC. The chain carries TRBV13 and TRBJ2-5; D may be TRBD2 (5 bases). Germline V lookup: CDR1 PRHDT, CDR2 FYEKMQ (reference sequence). Trimming took 5 bases from V and 7 from J, leaving 17 bases between them. CDR3 length: 14 residues. Complete variable domain (other parts from reference TRBV13 and TRBJ2-5): AAGVIQSPRHLIKEKRETATLKCYPIPRHDTVYWYQQGPGQDPQFLISFYEKMQSDKGSIPDRFSAQQFSDYHSELNMSSLELGDSALYFCASSLGITSGTQYFGPGTRLLVL.

This clonotype was seen ten or more times. The chain has TRBV2 and TRBJ2-7; D uncertain. V gave up 4 bases and J gave up 6 bases, with 16 bases separating them. Germline-derived CDR1 and CDR2 are SNHLY and FYNNEI. There are 14 residues in the CDR3. This CDR3 is CASSGSHIPFEQYF. In DNA form, the CDR3 reads TGTGCCAGCAGTGGGTCTCACATCCCATTCGAGCAGTACTTC.

This clonotype was seen a handful of times. This chain joins TRBV2 and TRBJ2-7; D is uncertain. This CDR3 is 15 amino acids long. Trimming shortened V by 9 bases and J by 3 bases, and 21 bases separated the two germline ends. The V gene's germline CDR1 is SNHLY and CDR2 FYNNEI. CDR3 DNA sequence: TGTGCCAGTCTTATTGCGGCCCACCCCGGCTACGAGCAGTACTTC. Translated: CASLIAAHPGYEQYF.

This clonotype was observed at least ten times. The chain employs TRBV28 and TRBJ2-7, with 7 bases lining up with TRBD2. Trimming removed 5 bases from V and 5 bases from J; junction bases left unmatched: 12. The germline gives CDR1 MDHEN, CDR2 SYDVKM. This CDR3 region has 15 residues. The CDR3 reads CASSAPREGGDEQYF. The DNA of the CDR3 is TGTGCCAGCAGTGCCCCGAGGGAGGGAGGCGACGAGCAGTACTTC. Complete variable domain (other parts from reference TRBV28 and TRBJ2-7): DVKVTQSSRYLVKRTGEKVFLECVQDMDHENMFWYRQDPGLGLRLIYFSYDVKMKEKGDIPEGYSVSREKKERFSLILESASTNQTSMYLCASSAPREGGDEQYFGPGTRLTVT.

V and J are TRBV7-9 and TRBJ2-5, with TRBD1 identical over 9 bases. The CDR3 is 14 amino acids. Germline CDR1 and CDR2: SEHNR and FQNEAQ (reference sequence). V gave up 5 bases and J gave up 9 bases; unmatched junction bases: 10. The CDR3 DNA follows: TGTGCCAGCAGCCGGACAGGGGCTGGACGGGCCCAGTACTTC. This codes for CASSRTGAGRAQYF.

The chain is built from TRBV30 and TRBJ1-2; the D gene is possibly TRBD1 (5 bases). The germline V gene has CDR1 GTSNPN and CDR2 SVGIG (reference sequence). V was cut by 2 bases and J by 4 bases, with 20 bases left in between. The CDR3 covers 16 residues. This chain's CDR3 is CAWSHPLFDSSYGYTF. CDR3 in DNA: TGTGCCTGGAGTCATCCCCTTTTCGACAGTTCCTATGGCTACACCTTC. Drawing the rest from reference TRBV30 and TRBJ1-2, the complete variable domain is SQTIHQWPATLVQPVGSPLSLECTVEGTSNPNLYWYRQAAGRGLQLLFYSVGIGQISSEVPQNLSASRPQDRQFILSSKKLLLSDSGFYLCAWSHPLFDSSYGYTFGSGTRLTVV.

The sample holds many counts of this clonotype. The chain combines TRBV6-5 with TRBJ1-2; 9 bases align to TRBD1. CDR1 and CDR2 (germline): MNHEY, SVGAGI. This CDR3 comprises 13 residues. Trimming removed 2 bases from V and 8 bases from J; junction bases left unmatched: 3. Here the CDR3 DNA reads TGTGCCAGCAGTTACAGGACAGGGGTCGGCTACACCTTC. It yields the protein CASSYRTGVGYTF.

Comments on this clonotype: A read error is possible here, since a much larger clone lies one base away. The V call is TRBV6-8, the J call TRBJ1-1; D unclear. The CDR3 totals 15 residues. The V end was cut by 2 bases, the J end by 0 bases, with 10 bases between. Looked up from germline, CDR1 is MNHGY and CDR2 is SAAAGT. This CDR3 reads CASSYLRVMNTEAFF. The CDR3 bases are TGTGCCAGCAGTTACCTTCGAGTCATGAACACTGAAGCTTTCTTT.

The chain carries TRBV7-9 and TRBJ1-4; 9 bases match TRBD1. With V trimmed by 5 bases and J by 7 bases, 8 bases remained unmatched. The CDR3 consists of 15 residues. CDR1 is SEHNR and CDR2 is FQNEAQ in the germline V gene (reference sequence). CDR3 DNA sequence: TGTGCCAGCAGCCCTTGGACAGGGGAGGGTGAAAAACTGTTTTTT. Protein: CASSPWTGEGEKLFF.

The gene calls are TRBV24-1 and TRBJ2-2, with D maybe TRBD1 (6 bases). The germline V gene has CDR1 KGHDR and CDR2 SFDVKD. V gave up 3 bases and J gave up 4 bases, with 14 bases separating them. The CDR3 has 16 residues. The CDR3 region is CATSDPTTGSTGELFF. Here the CDR3 DNA reads TGTGCCACCAGTGATCCAACTACAGGGAGCACCGGGGAGCTGTTTTTT.

This chain links TRBV7-3 with TRBJ1-2; 8 nucleotides match TRBD1. The CDR3 consists of 15 residues. The J segment lost 6 bases and the V segment lost 0 bases, leaving 6 bases of the junction unmatched. The germline CDR1 and CDR2 sequences are SGHTA and FQGTGA. CDR3 sequence (DNA): TGTGCCAGCAGCTTAACGGACAGGGTGAAAAATGGCTACACCTTC. It yields the protein CASSLTDRVKNGYTF.

With respect to this clonotype: A much larger clone differs by one base, so this may be a read error. The J gene is TRBJ1-1, the V gene TRBV12-3 or TRBV12-4; no clear D gene. The V end was cut by 6 bases, the J end by 1 base, with 9 bases between. CDR3 length: 13 residues. This chain's CDR3 is CASSHVGNTEAFF. The CDR3 region has the DNA TGTGCCAGCAGCCACGTGGGGAACACTGAAGCTTTCTTT.

At least ten counts were recorded for this clonotype. The chain combines TRBV3-1 with TRBJ1-4; possible D gene TRBD1, 5 bases. Germline loops: CDR1 LGHDT, CDR2 YNNKEL (reference sequence). The CDR3 contains 14 residues. Trimming cost V 2 bases and J 8 bases, with 12 bases left between them. The CDR3 DNA reads as TGTGCCAGCAGCCAAATAGGGGCCATGGAAAAACTGTTTTTT. This codes for CASSQIGAMEKLFF. Full variable domain (rest looked up from reference TRBV3-1 and TRBJ1-4): DTAVSQTPKYLVTQMGNDKSIKCEQNLGHDTMYWYKQDSKKFLKIMFSYNNKELIINETVPNRFSPKSPDKAHLNLHINSLELGDSAVYFCASSQIGAMEKLFFGSGTQLSVL.

The sample holds many counts of this clonotype. This chain links TRBV12-3 or TRBV12-4 with TRBJ2-7; unclear D gene. This CDR3 is 14 amino acids long. V lost 6 bases to trimming and J lost 5 bases, with 17 bases between them. CDR3 region: CASRSRRDNHEQYF. CDR3 DNA sequence: TGTGCCAGCAGGTCGCGAAGGGATAATCACGAGCAGTACTTC.

This clonotype was detected many times. V and J are TRBV27 and TRBJ1-2, with 8 bases lining up with TRBD1. Germline CDR1 and CDR2: MNHEY and SMNVEV (reference sequence). The CDR3 consists of 14 residues. The V gene end was trimmed by 2 bases and the J gene end by 6 bases; junction bases not matched to a gene: 5. The CDR3 sequence is CASSLAGGGDGYTF. The CDR3 DNA follows: TGTGCCAGCAGTTTAGCAGGGGGCGGTGATGGCTACACCTTC.

This clonotype has just one count. V usage is TRBV14 and J usage is TRBJ1-6; D may be TRBD1 (6 bases). CDR3 length equals 14 residues. V was trimmed by 6 bases and J by 2 bases, leaving 8 bases between them. From germline, CDR1 is SGHDN and CDR2 FVKESK. The CDR3, as DNA: TGTGCCAGCAGGGCAGGGGCCTATAATTCACCCCTCCACTTT. Translation gives CASRAGAYNSPLHF.

In regard to this clonotype: This may stem from a read error, because a much larger clone lies one nucleotide away. This is likely a read error, given that the CDR3 carries no conserved phenylalanine or tryptophan at its end. This chain uses TRBV30 with TRBJ1-5; D ambiguous. V lost 1 base to trimming and J lost 5 bases, with 9 bases between them. Germline CDR1 and CDR2: GTSNPN and SVGIG (reference sequence). The CDR3 spans 13 residues. CDR3: CAWSDSIDQPQHS. CDR3 nucleotide sequence: TGTGCCTGGAGTGACAGTATAGATCAGCCCCAGCATTCT.

V gene TRBV20-1 combines with J gene TRBJ1-2; tentatively, D is TRBD1 (5 bases). The germline gives CDR1 DFQATT, CDR2 SNEGSKA (reference sequence). Between the trimmed V and J ends, which lost 6 bases and 6 bases, there was a span of 8 bases. The CDR3 has 10 residues. In DNA form, the CDR3 reads TGCAGTGCAGGACATAATGGCTACACCTTC. The encoded protein is CSAGHNGYTF.

This clonotype was seen many times. The rearrangement uses TRBV18 and TRBJ1-5, with D perhaps matching TRBD1 (6 bases). The CDR3 is made up of 15 amino acids. Trimming stripped 2 bases from V and 4 bases from J, with 12 bases between. Germline V CDR1 and CDR2: KGHSH, LQKENI. The CDR3 region is CASSPNRAGNQPQHF. CDR3 coding DNA: TGTGCCAGCTCACCAAACAGGGCTGGGAATCAGCCCCAGCATTTT.

At least ten counts were recorded for this clonotype. The rearrangement joins TRBV7-9 to TRBJ2-2, with no clear D. Germline V CDR1 and CDR2: SEHNR, FQNEAQ (reference sequence). The V end was cut by 1 base, the J end by 5 bases, with 2 bases between. The CDR3 totals 12 residues. The CDR3 here is CASSLETGELFF. In DNA form, the CDR3 reads TGTGCCAGCAGCTTAGAGACCGGGGAGCTGTTTTTT.

This clonotype came up once. This clone may be a read error of a much larger clone one base away. Since no conserved phenylalanine or tryptophan closes the CDR3, a read error is the likely cause. This chain uses TRBV5-1 with TRBJ1-1; TRBD1 might be the D (5 bases). The V gene's germline CDR1 is SGHRS and CDR2 YFSETQ. This CDR3 spans 14 amino acids. Trimming shortened V by 7 bases and J by 3 bases, and 16 bases separated the two germline ends. CDR3 loop: CASRQRGADTEAFL. The CDR3 coding sequence is TGCGCCAGCCGACAACGCGGGGCCGACACTGAAGCTTTCCTT.

This clonotype was seen only a few times. V gene TRBV28 combines with J gene TRBJ1-1; no clear D gene. The CDR3 has 15 amino acids. Germline V gene lookup returns CDR1 MDHEN and CDR2 SYDVKM. Trimming shortened V by 5 bases and J by 3 bases, and 16 bases separated the two germline ends. CDR3 sequence reads: CASSPVGRRDTEAFF. CDR3 bases: TGTGCCAGCAGTCCCGTGGGCAGGCGAGACACTGAAGCTTTCTTT. Together with reference TRBV28 and TRBJ1-1, the CDR3 gives the full variable domain: DVKVTQSSRYLVKRTGEKVFLECVQDMDHENMFWYRQDPGLGLRLIYFSYDVKMKEKGDIPEGYSVSREKKERFSLILESASTNQTSMYLCASSPVGRRDTEAFFGQGTRLTVV.

The chain carries TRBV19 and TRBJ2-6; D ambiguous. The CDR3 is 13 residues long. Trimming removed 7 bases from V and 2 bases from J, with 6 bases in between. Germline V lookup: CDR1 LNHDA, CDR2 SQIVND (reference sequence). Here the CDR3 reads CASTGPGANVLTF. As DNA, the CDR3 is TGTGCCAGTACCGGCCCTGGGGCCAACGTCCTGACTTTC.

With respect to this clonotype: Sequence at one end of the junction differs from germline and may be a read error. The chain has TRBV11-2 and TRBJ2-1, with TRBD2 identical over 14 bases. This CDR3 spans 13 amino acids. Germline V CDR1 and CDR2: SGHAT, FQNNGV. CDR3 in DNA: TGTGCCAGCGGGACTAGCGGGAGCAATGAGCAGCTCTTC. It specifies CASGTSGSNEQLF. Using reference TRBV11-2 and TRBJ2-1 for the parts outside the CDR3, the full variable domain is EAGVAQSPRYKIIEKRQSVAFWCNPISGHATLYWYQQILGQGPKLLIQFQNNGVVDDSQLPKDRFSAERLKGVDSTLKIQPAKLEDSAVYLCASGTSGSNEQLFGPGTRLTVL.

This rearrangement joins TRBV29-1 to TRBJ2-3; perhaps TRBD2 as D (6 bases). Germline V lookup: CDR1 SQVTM, CDR2 ANQGSEA. The V and J ends lost 2 bases and 6 bases respectively, with 21 bases between them. There are 16 residues in the CDR3. Here the CDR3 DNA reads TGCAGCGTTGAAAATCCGGAGGGGTCATCGGAGGATACGCAGTATTTT. Its translation: CSVENPEGSSEDTQYF.